This record looks at one T cell receptor beta chain sequence and its context. Its cognate antigen is unknown. This sample is part of a study of cytomegalovirus exposure and HLA in healthy donors. The PCR contained 60 Vbeta and 13 Jbeta primers. In the authors' methods: In a later analysis, the count reached 80 million or so unique TCR beta chains, with around 11 million shared. Only in-frame clones appear in the TCRdb table, and some are missing; sequencing was by immunoSEQ multiplex PCR. The V and J calls and clone size are taken from that table; D and trimming were inferred from the DNA. The sample has 200,000 or so clones; about 78% are singletons. Study observations and caveats: Published work reported that the classifier diagnosed cytomegalovirus status with high specificity and sensitivity. Sequences of the TCR beta chain were said to predict the HLA-A and HLA-B alleles of most subjects accurately.

Germline lookup yields CDR1 MGHDK and CDR2 SYGVNS. This CDR3 is 15 amino acids long. J lost 7 bases, V lost 6 bases, and 12 bases had no gene match. This sequence was found in a male donor in good health and CMV-seronegative. The J gene is TRBJ1-2, the V gene TRBV25-1, with 9 bases matching TRBD1. The specimen sequenced was PBMCs. This chain's CDR3 is CASRSGTGKVGGYTF. The CDR3 DNA reads as TGTGCCAGCAGGTCCGGGACAGGGAAAGTAGGTGGCTACACCTTC.